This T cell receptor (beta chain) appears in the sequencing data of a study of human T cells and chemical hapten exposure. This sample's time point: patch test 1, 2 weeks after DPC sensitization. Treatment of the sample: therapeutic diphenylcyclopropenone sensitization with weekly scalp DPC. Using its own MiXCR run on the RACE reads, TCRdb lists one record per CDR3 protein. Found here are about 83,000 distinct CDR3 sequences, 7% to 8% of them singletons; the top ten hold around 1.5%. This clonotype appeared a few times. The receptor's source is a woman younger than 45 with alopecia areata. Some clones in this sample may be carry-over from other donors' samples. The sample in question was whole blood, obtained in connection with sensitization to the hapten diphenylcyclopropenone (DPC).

The CDR3 DNA is TGTGCATCCGACGGGGGGGGGCCTTCCAATCAGCCCCAGCATTTT. It codes for CASDGGGPSNQPQHF. The V call is TRBV30, the J call TRBJ1-5, with a possible D match to TRBD1 (6 bases). Germline CDR1 reads GTSNPN; CDR2 reads SVGIG (reference sequence). There are 15 residues in the CDR3.